This T cell receptor (beta chain) was captured by sequencing in a study of T cell responses to AZD1222 COVID-19 vaccine (dated by TCRdb to 2020 to 2023). Notes on the research overall: AZD1222 recipients given second doses at about 4 weeks or at about 12 weeks were pooled, since spike-specific TCR depth and breadth were not found to differ between the two schedules. TCR sequencing covered over 230 trial participants: some 210 given two doses of AZD1222 and about 26 given two doses of MenACWY control vaccine. Enrollment into the trials was organized by age into subgroups of 18-55, 56-69 and 70-plus years, and those subgroups contained roughly 150, 30 and 60 TCR-sequenced participants, respectively. Overall study results and their limits: Participants were mostly white British, with more females than males. The authors suggested clonal diversity may have been underestimated. Spike-specific TCR breadth and depth rose significantly after two AZD1222 doses compared with day 0 and with MenACWY recipients. The vaccine-associated CD4 TCRs covered the entire spike protein, and the dominant responses fell in regions 160-218 and 743-854. Because no day 14 peak-response samples were available, the repertoires could be characterized only after the peak T cell response. Conclusions about previously exposed vaccinees are limited, since just five or six AZD1222 recipients were seropositive for SARS-CoV-2 at baseline. Nearly half of unique spike-specific TCRs reportedly recognized epitopes outside regions mutated in the B.1.351 and B.1.1.7 variants. The 56-69-year group was small, and its depth increase did not reach significance, likely because of low power.

As regards this clone: Its specific antigen is unknown. No base quality values were provided; no much bigger clone lies one nucleotide off.

The CDR3 sequence holds 16 residues, the cysteine and phenylalanine included. The only DNA kept is the CDR3, 48 bases in frame from the first base. The CDR3 regions of human TCRbeta chains were analyzed by immunosequencing. The authors' analysis ran thus. TCRs in the repertoires were compared against a reference library of SARS-CoV-2-specific TCRs that had been generated with the MIRA antigen-specificity platform. Breadth was defined as the fraction of unique TCRs that were SARS-CoV-2-associated. Depth was defined as the fraction of total T cells that were SARS-CoV-2-associated. Using the MIRA data, every spike-specific TCR was mapped to the spike region that the TCR reacted to and assigned to either a CD4 or a CD8 class. Log10-transformed breadth and depth values were compared by one-way ANOVA with Sidak's multiple comparisons tests. The clones in this table, taken by TCRdb from immuneACCESS, are in-frame only. Not every clone is retained; where verified, under half of the shortfall comes from an unresolved V gene, and the cause of the rest is unknown. V, J and clone size are taken as reported in that table, and D and trimming were inferred from the DNA itself. The sample table contains around 150,000 clones; only one count was recorded for roughly 89% of them. The ten top clones hold around 5.1% of the sample.

The meaning of the sample's time point label: baseline before first vaccination. Vaccinee samples came from UK trials COV001 and COV002, including a single-blind randomized controlled phase 2/3 trial of AZD1222 (ChAdOx1 nCoV-19) in healthy adults. For TCRbeta chain sequencing, PBMC samples were collected from trial participants at day 0 and at day 28 after the second dose. The chain is encoded by TRBV21-1 joined to TRBJ2-4; the D segment call TRBD2 is taken from the table without a DNA check. TRBV21-1 is a documented pseudogene. This sample comprised peripheral blood, obtained on day 0 of AZD1222 vaccination. This sequence was found in an adult in good health. The CDR3 protein sequence reads: CASSKGSGDTKNIQYF. The DNA reads TGTGCCAGCAGCAAAGGGTCGGGGGATACCAAAAACATTCAGTACTTC.